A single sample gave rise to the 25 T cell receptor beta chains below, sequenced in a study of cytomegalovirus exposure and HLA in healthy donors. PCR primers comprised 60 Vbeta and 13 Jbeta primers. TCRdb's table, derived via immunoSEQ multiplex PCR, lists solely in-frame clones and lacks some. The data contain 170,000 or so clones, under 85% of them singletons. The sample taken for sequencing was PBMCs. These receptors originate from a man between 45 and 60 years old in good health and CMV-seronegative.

The DNA for the CDR3 is TGCGCCAGCAGCCTCGGGACAGGGTCCTACAATGAGCAGTTCTTC. Translating gives CASSLGTGSYNEQFF. V and J are TRBV5-1 and TRBJ2-1; TRBD1 aligns across 9 bases. Per the germline V gene, CDR1 is SGHRS and CDR2 is YFSETQ. CDR3 size: 15 residues. J gave up 1 base and V 4 bases, and 3 bases lay outside the gene matches. The complete variable domain, with remaining parts taken from reference TRBV5-1 and TRBJ2-1, reads KAGVTQTPRYLIKTRGQQVTLSCSPISGHRSVSWYQQTPGQGLQFLFEYFSETQRNKGNFPGRFSGRQFSNSRSEMNVSTLELGDSALYLCASSLGTGSYNEQFFGPGTRLTVL.

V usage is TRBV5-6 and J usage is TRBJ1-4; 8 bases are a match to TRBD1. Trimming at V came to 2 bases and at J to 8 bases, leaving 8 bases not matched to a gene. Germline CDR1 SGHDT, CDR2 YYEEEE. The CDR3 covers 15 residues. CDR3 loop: CASSFLGQDQEKLFF. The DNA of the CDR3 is TGTGCCAGCAGCTTTCTGGGACAGGACCAGGAAAAACTGTTTTTT.

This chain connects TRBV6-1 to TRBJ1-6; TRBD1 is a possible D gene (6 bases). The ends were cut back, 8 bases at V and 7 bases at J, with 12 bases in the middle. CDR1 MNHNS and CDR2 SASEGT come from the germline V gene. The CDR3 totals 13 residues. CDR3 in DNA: TGTGCCAGCGTCGGACAGTGGAATTCACCCCTCCACTTT. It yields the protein CASVGQWNSPLHF.

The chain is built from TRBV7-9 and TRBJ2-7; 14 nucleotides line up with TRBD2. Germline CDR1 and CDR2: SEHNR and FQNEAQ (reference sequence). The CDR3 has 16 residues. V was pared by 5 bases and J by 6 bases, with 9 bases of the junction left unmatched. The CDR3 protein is CASSVSGTSGSREQYF. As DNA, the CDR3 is TGTGCCAGCAGCGTTTCCGGGACTAGCGGGAGTCGCGAGCAGTACTTC.

CDR3: CASKQTVNTGELFF. The CDR3 DNA reads as TGTGCCAGCAAACAGACAGTGAACACCGGGGAGCTGTTTTTT. J is TRBJ2-2 and V is TRBV5-6; TRBD1 is a possible D gene (5 bases). The CDR3 spans 14 residues. Trimming removed 6 bases at V and 1 base at J, with 10 bases between. Germline assignment: CDR1 SGHDT and CDR2 YYEEEE.

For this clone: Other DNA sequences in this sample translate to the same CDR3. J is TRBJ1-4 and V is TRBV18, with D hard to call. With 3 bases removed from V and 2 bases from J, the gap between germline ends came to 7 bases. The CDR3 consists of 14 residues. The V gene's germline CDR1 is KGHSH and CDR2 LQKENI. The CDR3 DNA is TGTGCCAGCTCACCGACCGGGACTAATGAAAAACTGTTTTTT. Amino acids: CASSPTGTNEKLFF.

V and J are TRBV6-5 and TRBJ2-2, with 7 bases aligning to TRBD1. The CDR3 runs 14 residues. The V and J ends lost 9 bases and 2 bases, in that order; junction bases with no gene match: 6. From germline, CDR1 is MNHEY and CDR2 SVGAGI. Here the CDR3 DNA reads TGTGCCAGGAACGGACAGGAAAACACCGGGGAGCTGTTTTTT. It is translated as CARNGQENTGELFF.

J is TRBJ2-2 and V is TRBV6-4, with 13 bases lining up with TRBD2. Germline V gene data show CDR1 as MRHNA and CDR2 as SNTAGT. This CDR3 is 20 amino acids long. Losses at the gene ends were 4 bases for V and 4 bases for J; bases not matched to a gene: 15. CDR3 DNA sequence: TGTGCCAGCAGTGGCAGTACTCGAGAAACTAGCGGGAGGGCCACCGGGGAGCTGTTTTTT. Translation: CASSGSTRETSGRATGELFF.

The chain's CDR3 is CASSLGLADNEQFF. For the CDR3, the DNA is TGCGCCAGCAGCTTGGGACTAGCTGACAATGAGCAGTTCTTC. The rearrangement uses TRBV5-1 and TRBJ2-1; 7 bases are a match to TRBD2. CDR3 length: 14 residues. The J segment lost 5 bases and the V segment lost 0 bases, leaving 2 bases of the junction unmatched. CDR1 SGHRS and CDR2 YFSETQ come from the germline V gene.

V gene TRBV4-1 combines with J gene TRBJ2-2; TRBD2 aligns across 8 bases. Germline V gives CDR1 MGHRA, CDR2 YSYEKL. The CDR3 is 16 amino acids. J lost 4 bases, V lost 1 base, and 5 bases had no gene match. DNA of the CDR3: TGCGCCAGCAGCCAAGGTGGCGGGGGGCCCACCGGGGAGCTGTTTTTT. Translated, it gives CASSQGGGGPTGELFF.

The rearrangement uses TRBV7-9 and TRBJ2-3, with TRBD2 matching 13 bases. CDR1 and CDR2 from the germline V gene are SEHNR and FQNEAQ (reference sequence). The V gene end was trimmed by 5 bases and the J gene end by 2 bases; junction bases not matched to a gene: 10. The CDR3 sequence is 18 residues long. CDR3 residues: CASSLGLAGVRFTDTQYF. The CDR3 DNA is TGTGCCAGCAGCCTCGGACTAGCGGGAGTTCGATTCACAGATACGCAGTATTTT.

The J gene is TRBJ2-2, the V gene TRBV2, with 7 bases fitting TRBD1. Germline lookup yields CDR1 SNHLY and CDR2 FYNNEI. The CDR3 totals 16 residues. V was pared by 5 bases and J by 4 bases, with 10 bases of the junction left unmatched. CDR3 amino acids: CASSPRTGPGTGELFF. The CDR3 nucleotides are TGTGCCAGCAGTCCCCGGACAGGCCCGGGCACCGGGGAGCTGTTTTTT.

The CDR3 loop is CASSQDGGGYVYGYTF. Here the CDR3 DNA reads TGCGCCAGCAGCCAAGATGGAGGCGGGTACGTCTATGGCTACACCTTC. The genes are TRBV4-1 and TRBJ1-2; D unclear. V lost 0 bases, J lost 4 bases, and 15 bases lay in between. Germline-derived CDR1 and CDR2 are MGHRA and YSYEKL. CDR3 length equals 16 residues.

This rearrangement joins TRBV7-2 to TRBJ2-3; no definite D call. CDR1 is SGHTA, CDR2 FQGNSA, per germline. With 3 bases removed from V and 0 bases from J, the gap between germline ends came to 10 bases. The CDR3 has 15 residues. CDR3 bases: TGTGCCAGCAGCTTGGATCAGGTTAGCACAGATACGCAGTATTTT. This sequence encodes CASSLDQVSTDTQYF. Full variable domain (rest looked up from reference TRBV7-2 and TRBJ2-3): GAGVSQSPSNKVTEKGKDVELRCDPISGHTALYWYRQSLGQGLEFLIYFQGNSAPDKSGLPSDRFSAERTGGSVSTLTIQRTQQEDSAVYLCASSLDQVSTDTQYFGPGTRLTVL.

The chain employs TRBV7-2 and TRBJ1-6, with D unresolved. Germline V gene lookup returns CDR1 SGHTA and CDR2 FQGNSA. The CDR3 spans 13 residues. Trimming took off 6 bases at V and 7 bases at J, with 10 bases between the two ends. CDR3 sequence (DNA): TGTGCCAGCAGTCCACCGGGAAATTCACCCCTCCACTTT. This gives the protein CASSPPGNSPLHF. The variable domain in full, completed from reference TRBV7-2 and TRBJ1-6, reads GAGVSQSPSNKVTEKGKDVELRCDPISGHTALYWYRQSLGQGLEFLIYFQGNSAPDKSGLPSDRFSAERTGGSVSTLTIQRTQQEDSAVYLCASSPPGNSPLHFGNGTRLTVT.

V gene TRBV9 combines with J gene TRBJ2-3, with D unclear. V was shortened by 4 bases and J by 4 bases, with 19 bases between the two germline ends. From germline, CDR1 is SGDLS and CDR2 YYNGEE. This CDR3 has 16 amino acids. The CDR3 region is CASSPRRGLGADTQYF. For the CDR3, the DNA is TGTGCCAGCAGCCCCAGACGTGGTTTGGGCGCAGATACGCAGTATTTT.

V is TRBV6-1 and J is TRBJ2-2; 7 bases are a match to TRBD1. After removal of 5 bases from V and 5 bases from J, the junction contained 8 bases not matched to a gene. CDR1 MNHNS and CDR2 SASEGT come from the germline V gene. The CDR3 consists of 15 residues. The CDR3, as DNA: TGTGCCAGCAGTTTCTACAGGGGCGGGACCGGGGAGCTGTTTTTT. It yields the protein CASSFYRGGTGELFF.

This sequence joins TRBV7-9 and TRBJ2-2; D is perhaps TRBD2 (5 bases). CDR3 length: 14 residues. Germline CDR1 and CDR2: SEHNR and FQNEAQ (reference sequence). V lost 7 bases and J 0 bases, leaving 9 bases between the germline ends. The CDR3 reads CASMERPNTGELFF. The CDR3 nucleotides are TGTGCCAGCATGGAGCGGCCGAACACCGGGGAGCTGTTTTTT.

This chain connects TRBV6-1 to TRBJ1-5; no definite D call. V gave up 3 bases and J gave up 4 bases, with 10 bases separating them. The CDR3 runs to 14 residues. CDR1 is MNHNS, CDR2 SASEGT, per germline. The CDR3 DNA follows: TGTGCCAGCAGTGATCAAGTTACTAATCAGCCCCAGCATTTT. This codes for CASSDQVTNQPQHF.

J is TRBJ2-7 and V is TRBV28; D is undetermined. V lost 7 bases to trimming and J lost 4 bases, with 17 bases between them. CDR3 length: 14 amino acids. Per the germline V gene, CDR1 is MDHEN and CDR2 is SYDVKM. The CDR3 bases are TGTGCCAGCACCTCTCCCCAGGTGTTATACGAGCAGTACTTC. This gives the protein CASTSPQVLYEQYF.

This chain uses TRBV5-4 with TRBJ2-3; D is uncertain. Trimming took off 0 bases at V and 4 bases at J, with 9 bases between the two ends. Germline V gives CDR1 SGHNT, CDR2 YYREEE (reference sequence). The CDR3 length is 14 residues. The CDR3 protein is CASSLAPRSDTQYF. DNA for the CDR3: TGTGCCAGCAGCTTGGCTCCTAGGTCAGATACGCAGTATTTT.

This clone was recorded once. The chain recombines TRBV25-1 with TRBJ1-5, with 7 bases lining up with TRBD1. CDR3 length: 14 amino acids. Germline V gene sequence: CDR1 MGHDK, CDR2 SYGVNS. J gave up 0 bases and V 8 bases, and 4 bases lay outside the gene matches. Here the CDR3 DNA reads TGTGCCAGCGGACAGGATTATAGCAATCAGCCCCAGCATTTT. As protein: CASGQDYSNQPQHF.

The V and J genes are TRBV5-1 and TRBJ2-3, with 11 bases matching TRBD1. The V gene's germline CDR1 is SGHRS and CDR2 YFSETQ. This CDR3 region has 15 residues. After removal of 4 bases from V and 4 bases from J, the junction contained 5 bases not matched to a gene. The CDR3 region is CASSKDRGLPDTQYF. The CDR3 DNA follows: TGCGCCAGCAGCAAGGACAGGGGGCTTCCAGATACGCAGTATTTT.

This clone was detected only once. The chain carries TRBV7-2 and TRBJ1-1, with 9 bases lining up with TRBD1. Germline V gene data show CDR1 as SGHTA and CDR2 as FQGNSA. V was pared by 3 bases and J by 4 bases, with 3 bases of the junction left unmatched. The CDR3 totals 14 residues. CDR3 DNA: TGTGCCAGCAGCTTTCCGGACAGGGGCACTGAAGCTTTCTTT. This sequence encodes CASSFPDRGTEAFF.

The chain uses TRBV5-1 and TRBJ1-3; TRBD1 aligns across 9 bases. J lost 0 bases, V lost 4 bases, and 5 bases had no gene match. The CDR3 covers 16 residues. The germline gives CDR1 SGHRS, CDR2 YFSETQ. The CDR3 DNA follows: TGCGCCAGCAGCATGGGACAGGGCTTCTCTGGAAACACCATATATTTT. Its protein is CASSMGQGFSGNTIYF. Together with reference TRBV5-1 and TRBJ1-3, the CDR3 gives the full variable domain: KAGVTQTPRYLIKTRGQQVTLSCSPISGHRSVSWYQQTPGQGLQFLFEYFSETQRNKGNFPGRFSGRQFSNSRSEMNVSTLELGDSALYLCASSMGQGFSGNTIYFGEGSWLTVV.